This TCR beta chain appears in the sequencing data of a study of T cells in Graves' hyperthyroidism and ophthalmopathy. The study's findings and limits: Ophthalmopathy, which appeared later, was predicted by the model a median 6.5 months before onset.

The sample holds a few counts of this clonotype. The antigen is undetermined. This CDR3 has 12 amino acids. V was pared by 8 bases and J by 8 bases, with 15 bases between. Germline CDR1 is MNHEY and CDR2 is SMNVEV (reference sequence). RNA transcripts were the template for amplifying TCR beta CDR3 regions. When the TCR CDR3 underwent first-round RT-PCR, the HTBI primer set was used. TCRdb itself ran the multiplex PCR reads through MiXCR, one entry per CDR3 protein. In the table there are about 360,000 distinct CDR3 sequences, about 13% of which are singletons. The origin of this receptor is a woman aged 18-29 years with Graves' hyperthyroidism. The rearrangement links TRBV27 to TRBJ1-2; possibly TRBD1 for D (5 bases). Sequencing used blood. The CDR3 loop is CASLGGNYGYTF. The CDR3 coding sequence is TGTGCCAGCTTGGGGGGGAATTACGGCTACACCTTC.